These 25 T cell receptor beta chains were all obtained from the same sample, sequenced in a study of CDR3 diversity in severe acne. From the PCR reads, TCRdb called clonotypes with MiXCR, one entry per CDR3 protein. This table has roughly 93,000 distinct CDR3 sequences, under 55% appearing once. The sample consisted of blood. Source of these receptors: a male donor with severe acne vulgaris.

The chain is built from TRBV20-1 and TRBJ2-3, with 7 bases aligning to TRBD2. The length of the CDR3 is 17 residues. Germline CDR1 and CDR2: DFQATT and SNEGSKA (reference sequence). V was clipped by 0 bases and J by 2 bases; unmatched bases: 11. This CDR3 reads CSARDIGASGDTDTQYF. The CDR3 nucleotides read TGCAGTGCTAGAGACATTGGGGCTAGCGGAGACACAGATACGCAGTATTTT.

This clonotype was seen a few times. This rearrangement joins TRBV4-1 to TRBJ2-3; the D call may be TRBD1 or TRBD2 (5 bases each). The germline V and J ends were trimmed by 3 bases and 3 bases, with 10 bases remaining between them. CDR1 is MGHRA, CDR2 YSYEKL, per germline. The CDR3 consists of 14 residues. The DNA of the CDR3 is TGCGCCAGCAGCCAGACCTGGGGGACAGATACGCAGTATTTT. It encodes CASSQTWGTDTQYF.

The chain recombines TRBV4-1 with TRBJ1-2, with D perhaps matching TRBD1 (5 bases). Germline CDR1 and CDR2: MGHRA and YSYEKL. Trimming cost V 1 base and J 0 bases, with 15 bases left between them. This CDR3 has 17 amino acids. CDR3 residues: CASSQVGGFRANYGYTF. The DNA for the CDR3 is TGCGCCAGCAGCCAAGTCGGGGGGTTCAGGGCTAACTATGGCTACACCTTC.

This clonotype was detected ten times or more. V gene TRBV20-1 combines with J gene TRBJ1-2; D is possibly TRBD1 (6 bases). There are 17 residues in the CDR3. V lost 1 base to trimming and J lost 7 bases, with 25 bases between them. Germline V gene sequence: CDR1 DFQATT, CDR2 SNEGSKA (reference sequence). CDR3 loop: CSARALTTSGALRGYTF. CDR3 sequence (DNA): TGCAGTGCTAGAGCCTTGACTACCTCAGGGGCTTTGCGTGGCTACACCTTC.

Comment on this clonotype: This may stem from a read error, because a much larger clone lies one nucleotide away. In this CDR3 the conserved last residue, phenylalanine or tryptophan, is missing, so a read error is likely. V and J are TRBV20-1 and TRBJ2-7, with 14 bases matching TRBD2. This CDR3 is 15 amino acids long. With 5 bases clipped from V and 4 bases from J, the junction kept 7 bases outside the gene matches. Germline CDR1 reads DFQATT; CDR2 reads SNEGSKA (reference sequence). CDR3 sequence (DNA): TGCAGTGCTGACGGGACTAGCGGGAGTACTTACGAGCAGTACCTC. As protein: CSADGTSGSTYEQYL.

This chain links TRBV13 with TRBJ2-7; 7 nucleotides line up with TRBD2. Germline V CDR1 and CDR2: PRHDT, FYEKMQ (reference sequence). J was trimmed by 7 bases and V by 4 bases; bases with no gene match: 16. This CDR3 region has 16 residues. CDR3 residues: CASSSPQWPLGGEQYF. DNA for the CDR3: TGTGCCAGCAGCTCACCCCAGTGGCCTTTGGGGGGGGAGCAGTACTTC.

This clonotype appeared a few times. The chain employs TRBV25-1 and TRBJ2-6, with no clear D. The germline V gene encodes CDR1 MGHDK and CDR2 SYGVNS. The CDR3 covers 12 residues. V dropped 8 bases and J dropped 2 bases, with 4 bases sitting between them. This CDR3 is CASGPGANVLTF. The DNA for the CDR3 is TGTGCCAGCGGGCCTGGGGCCAACGTCCTGACTTTC.

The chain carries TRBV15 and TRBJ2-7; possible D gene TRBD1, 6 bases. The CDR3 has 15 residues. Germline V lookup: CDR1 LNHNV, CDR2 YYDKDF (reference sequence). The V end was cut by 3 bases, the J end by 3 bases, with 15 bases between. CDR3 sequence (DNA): TGTGCCACCAGCAGCACAGGGACGTCCTTCTACGAGCAGTACTTC. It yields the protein CATSSTGTSFYEQYF.

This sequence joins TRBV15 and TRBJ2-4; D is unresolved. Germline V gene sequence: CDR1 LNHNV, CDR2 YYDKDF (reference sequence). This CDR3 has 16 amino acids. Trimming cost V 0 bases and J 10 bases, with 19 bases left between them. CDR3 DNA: TGTGCCACCAGCAGAGATATAAGGACCATATCTGGAATTCAGTACTTC. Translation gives CATSRDIRTISGIQYF.

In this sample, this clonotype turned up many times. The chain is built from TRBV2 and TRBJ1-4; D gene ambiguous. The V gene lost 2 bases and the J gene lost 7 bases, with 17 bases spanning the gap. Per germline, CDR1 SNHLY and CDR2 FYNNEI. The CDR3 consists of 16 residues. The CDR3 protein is CASSELGRARGEKLFF. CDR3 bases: TGTGCCAGCAGTGAACTGGGAAGGGCAAGAGGTGAAAAACTGTTTTTT.

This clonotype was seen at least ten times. CDR3 amino acids: CASSWWTGVQETQYF. The CDR3 DNA reads as TGTGCCAGCAGCTGGTGGACAGGGGTGCAAGAGACCCAGTACTTC. The chain couples TRBV7-9 to TRBJ2-5, with 9 bases that match TRBD1. V shed 4 bases and J 2 bases; nucleotides not matched to a gene: 5. This CDR3 region has 15 residues. The germline CDR1 and CDR2 sequences are SEHNR and FQNEAQ (reference sequence).

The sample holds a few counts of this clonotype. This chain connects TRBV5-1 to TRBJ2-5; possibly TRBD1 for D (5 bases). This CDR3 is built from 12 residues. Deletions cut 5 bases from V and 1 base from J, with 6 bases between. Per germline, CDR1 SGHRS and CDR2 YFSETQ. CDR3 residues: CASRQAQETQYF. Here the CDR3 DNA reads TGCGCCAGCAGACAGGCCCAAGAGACCCAGTACTTC.

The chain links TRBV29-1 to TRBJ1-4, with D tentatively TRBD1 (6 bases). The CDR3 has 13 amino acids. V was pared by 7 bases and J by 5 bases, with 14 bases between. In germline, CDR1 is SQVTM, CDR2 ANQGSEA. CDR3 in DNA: TGCAGCGCCGGCGGGAGGGGGAATGAAAAACTGTTTTTT. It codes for CSAGGRGNEKLFF.

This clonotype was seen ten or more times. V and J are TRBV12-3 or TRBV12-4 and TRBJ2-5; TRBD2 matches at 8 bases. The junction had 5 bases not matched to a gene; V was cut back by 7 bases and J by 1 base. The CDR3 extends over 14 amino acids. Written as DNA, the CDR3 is TGTGCCAGCACCCCAGCGGGGGTCCAAGAGACCCAGTACTTC. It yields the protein CASTPAGVQETQYF.

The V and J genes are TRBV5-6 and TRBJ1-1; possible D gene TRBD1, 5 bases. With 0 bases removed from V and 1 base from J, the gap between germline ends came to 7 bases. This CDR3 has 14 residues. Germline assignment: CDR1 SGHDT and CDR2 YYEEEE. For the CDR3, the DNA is TGTGCCAGCAGCTTGGGACAGAGGAACACTGAAGCTTTCTTT. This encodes CASSLGQRNTEAFF.

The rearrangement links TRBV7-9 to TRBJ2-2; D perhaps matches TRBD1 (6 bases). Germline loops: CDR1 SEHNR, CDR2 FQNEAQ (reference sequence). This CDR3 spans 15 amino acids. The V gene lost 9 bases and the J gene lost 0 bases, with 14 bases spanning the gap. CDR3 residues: CARDPGTPNTGELFF. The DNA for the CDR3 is TGTGCCAGAGACCCCGGGACACCGAACACCGGGGAGCTGTTTTTT.

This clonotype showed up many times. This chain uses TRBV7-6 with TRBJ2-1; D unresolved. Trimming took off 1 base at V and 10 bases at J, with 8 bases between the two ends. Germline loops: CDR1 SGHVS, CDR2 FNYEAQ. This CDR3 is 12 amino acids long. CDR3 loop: CASSLGRKEQFF. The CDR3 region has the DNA TGTGCCAGCAGCTTAGGTAGGAAGGAGCAGTTCTTC.

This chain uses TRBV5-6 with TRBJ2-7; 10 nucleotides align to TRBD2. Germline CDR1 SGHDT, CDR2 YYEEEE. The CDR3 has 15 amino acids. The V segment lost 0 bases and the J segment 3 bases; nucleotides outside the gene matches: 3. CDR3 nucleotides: TGTGCCAGCAGCTTGGTTCCTAGCGGGAGCTACGAGCAGTACTTC. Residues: CASSLVPSGSYEQYF. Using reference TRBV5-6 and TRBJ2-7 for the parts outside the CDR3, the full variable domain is DAGVTQSPTHLIKTRGQQVTLRCSPKSGHDTVSWYQQALGQGPQFIFQYYEEEERQRGNFPDRFSGHQFPNYSSELNVNALLLGDSALYLCASSLVPSGSYEQYFGPGTRLTVT.

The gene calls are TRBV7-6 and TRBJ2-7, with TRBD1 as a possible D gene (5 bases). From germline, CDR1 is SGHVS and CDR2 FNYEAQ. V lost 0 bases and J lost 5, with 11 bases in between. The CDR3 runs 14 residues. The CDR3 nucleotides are TGTGCCAGCAGCTTAGCAGGCAGGGTGGACGAGCAGTACTTC. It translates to CASSLAGRVDEQYF.

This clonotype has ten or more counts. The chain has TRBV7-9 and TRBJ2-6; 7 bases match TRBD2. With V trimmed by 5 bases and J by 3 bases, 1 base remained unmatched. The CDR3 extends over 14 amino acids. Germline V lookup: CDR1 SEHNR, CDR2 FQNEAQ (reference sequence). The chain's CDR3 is CASSRGDGANVLTF. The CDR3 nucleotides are TGTGCCAGCAGCCGGGGGGATGGGGCCAACGTCCTGACTTTC.

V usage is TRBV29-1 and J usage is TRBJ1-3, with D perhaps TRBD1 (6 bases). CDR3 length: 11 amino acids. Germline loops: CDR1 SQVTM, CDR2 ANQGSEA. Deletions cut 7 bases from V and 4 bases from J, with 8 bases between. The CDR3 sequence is CSGTVGNTIYF. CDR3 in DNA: TGCAGCGGGACAGTAGGAAACACCATATATTTT.

In DNA form, the CDR3 reads TGTGCCAGCACCCACGGGACTAGCGGGTACAATGAGCAGTTCTTC. Its protein is CASTHGTSGYNEQFF. The V gene is TRBV6-5, the J gene TRBJ2-1; the match to TRBD2 covers 12 bases. V lost 7 bases and J lost 4; bases outside the gene matches: 5. Germline V gives CDR1 MNHEY, CDR2 SVGAGI. CDR3 length: 15 amino acids.

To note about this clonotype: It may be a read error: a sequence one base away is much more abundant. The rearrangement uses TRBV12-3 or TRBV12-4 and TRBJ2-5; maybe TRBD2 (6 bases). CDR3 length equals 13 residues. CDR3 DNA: TGTGCCAGCAGTTTAGGGGGGGTAGAGGCCCAGTACTTC. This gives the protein CASSLGGVEAQYF.

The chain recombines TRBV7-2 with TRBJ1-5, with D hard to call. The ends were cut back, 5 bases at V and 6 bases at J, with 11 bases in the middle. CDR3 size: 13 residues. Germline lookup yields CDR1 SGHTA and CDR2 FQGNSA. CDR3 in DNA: TGTGCCAGCAGCCAAGATTTGCGTCAGCCCCAGCATTTT. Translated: CASSQDLRQPQHF.

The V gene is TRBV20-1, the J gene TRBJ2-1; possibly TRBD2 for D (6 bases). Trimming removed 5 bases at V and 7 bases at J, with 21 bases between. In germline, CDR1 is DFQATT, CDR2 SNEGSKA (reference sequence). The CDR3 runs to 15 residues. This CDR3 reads CSAYPEEGTLNEQFF. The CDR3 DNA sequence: TGCAGTGCTTACCCCGAGGAGGGGACTTTAAATGAGCAGTTCTTC.